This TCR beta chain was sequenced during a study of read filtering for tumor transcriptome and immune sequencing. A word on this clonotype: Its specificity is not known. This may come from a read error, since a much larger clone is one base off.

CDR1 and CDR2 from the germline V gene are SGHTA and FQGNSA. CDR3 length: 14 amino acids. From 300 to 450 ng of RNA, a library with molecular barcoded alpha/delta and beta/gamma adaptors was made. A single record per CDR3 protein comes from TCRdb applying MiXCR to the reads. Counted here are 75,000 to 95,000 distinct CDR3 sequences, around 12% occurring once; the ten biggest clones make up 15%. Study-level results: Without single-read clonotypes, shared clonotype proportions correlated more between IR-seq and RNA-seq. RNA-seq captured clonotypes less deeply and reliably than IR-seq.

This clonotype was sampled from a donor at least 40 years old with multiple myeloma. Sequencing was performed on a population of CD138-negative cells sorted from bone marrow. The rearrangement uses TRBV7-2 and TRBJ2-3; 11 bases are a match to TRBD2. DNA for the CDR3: TGTGCCGGCAGCCCGGGACTAGCGGCAGATACGCAGTATTTT. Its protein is CAGSPGLAADTQYF.